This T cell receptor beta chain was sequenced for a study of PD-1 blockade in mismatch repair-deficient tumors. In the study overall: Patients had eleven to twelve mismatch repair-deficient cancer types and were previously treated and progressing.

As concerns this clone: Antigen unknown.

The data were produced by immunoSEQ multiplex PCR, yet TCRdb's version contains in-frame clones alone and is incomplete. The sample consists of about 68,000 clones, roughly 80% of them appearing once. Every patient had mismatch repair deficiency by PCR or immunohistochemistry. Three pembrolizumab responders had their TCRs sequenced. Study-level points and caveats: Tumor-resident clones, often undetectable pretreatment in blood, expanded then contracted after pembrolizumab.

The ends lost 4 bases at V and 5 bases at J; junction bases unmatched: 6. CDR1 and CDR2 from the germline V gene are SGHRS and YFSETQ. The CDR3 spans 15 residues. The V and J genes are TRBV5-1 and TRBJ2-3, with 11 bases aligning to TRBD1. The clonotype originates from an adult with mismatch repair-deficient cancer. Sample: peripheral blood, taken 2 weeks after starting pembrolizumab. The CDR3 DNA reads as TGCGCCAGCAGCGCAGGGACAGGGGGTAAAGATACGCAGTATTTT. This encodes CASSAGTGGKDTQYF.